This T cell receptor beta chain stems from a study of T-cell memory formation after mild COVID-19. As for the study in general: Among the donors, TCR clusters were largely specific to each donor. Findings and caveats of the study: Pre-infection memory carried some responding clones, suggesting that cross-reactive memory joined.

TCRdb independently ran MiXCR on the 5' RACE reads; one entry per CDR3 protein. The top ten clones hold 20% to 25% of a sample with around 300,000 distinct CDR3 sequences, roughly 15% of them seen once. This clonotype has ten or more counts. Its antigen remains unidentified. Sequencing was done on a sample of PBMCs or a T cell subset sorted from them (not recorded which). The TCR was taken from a man aged 18 to 35 who had mild COVID-19 (a few samples of this study predate the infection). Cell type and time point are not known.

The CDR3 sequence: CASSLEGGRTAVAVFF. The CDR3 DNA reads TGCGCCAGCAGCTTGGAGGGGGGACGGACTGCAGTGGCGGTGTTTTTT. V and J are TRBV5-1 and TRBJ1-4, with a possible D match to TRBD1 (6 bases). Germline V gives CDR1 SGHRS, CDR2 YFSETQ. This CDR3 contains 16 residues. V was cut by 0 bases and J by 15 bases, with 24 bases left in between. Variable domain in full (rest from reference TRBV5-1 and TRBJ1-4): KAGVTQTPRYLIKTRGQQVTLSCSPISGHRSVSWYQQTPGQGLQFLFEYFSETQRNKGNFPGRFSGRQFSNSRSEMNVSTLELGDSALYLCASSLEGGRTAVAVFFGSGTQLSVL.